This TCR beta chain stems from a study of shared clonotypes between healthy human individuals. Germline CDR1 reads MNHEY; CDR2 reads SMNVEV (reference sequence). The CDR3 is made up of 14 amino acids. Between the trimmed V and J ends, which lost 7 bases and 4 bases, there was a span of 14 bases. With respect to this clone: Other nucleotide sequences in the sample specify the same CDR3.

CD45RO negativity and positive selection for CCR7 defined naive CD8 cells, a population that excluded terminally differentiated effector memory CD45RA+ cells. Replicate PCRs run on sorted subsets employed roughly 180 ng DNA, 30,000 to 35,000 T cell genomes. Assay used: immunoSEQ multiplex PCR; TCRdb lists only in-frame clones, some missing. The table has about 2 million clones, approximately 94% seen once. This receptor was taken from a man younger than 30 in good health. The material sequenced was naive CD8+ T cells sorted from blood. This chain uses TRBV27 with TRBJ1-5; TRBD1 is a possible D gene (6 bases). The DNA for the CDR3 is TGTGCCAGCACGCCGACAGGCGGTAATCAGCCCCAGCATTTT. Translated, it gives CASTPTGGNQPQHF.